Each of the 7 T cell receptor beta chains below was sequenced from the same sample in a study of Graves' ophthalmopathy and Graves' hyperthyroidism. RNA transcripts were the template, and TCR beta CDR3 regions were amplified from them. First-round RT-PCR used HTBI primers; second-round multiplex PCR followed. Using its own MiXCR run on the multiplex PCR reads, TCRdb lists one record per CDR3 protein. The sample holds some 370,000 distinct CDR3 sequences; approximately 18% are singletons and the top ten take roughly 2.3%. The sample consisted of peripheral blood. These receptors all come from an adult woman with stable Graves' hyperthyroidism.

This clonotype was counted many times. The chain carries TRBV19 and TRBJ2-7; 7 bases match TRBD1. CDR1 is LNHDA, CDR2 SQIVND, per germline (reference sequence). J gave up 5 bases and V 5 bases, and 9 bases lay outside the gene matches. The CDR3 loop spans 14 amino acids. In DNA form, the CDR3 reads TGTGCCAGTAGTCCCCGGTCAGGGGGAGACGAGCAGTACTTC. Encoded protein: CASSPRSGGDEQYF.

The V and J genes are TRBV27 and TRBJ2-2; D is unresolved. This CDR3 is 15 amino acids long. Germline loops: CDR1 MNHEY, CDR2 SMNVEV (reference sequence). Between the trimmed V and J ends, which lost 2 bases and 5 bases, there was a span of 12 bases. CDR3 loop: CASSLEASTTGELFF. Here the CDR3 DNA reads TGTGCCAGCAGTTTAGAGGCAAGCACAACCGGGGAGCTGTTTTTT.

The sample holds many counts of this clonotype. J is TRBJ2-5 and V is TRBV7-2, with unresolved D. This CDR3 contains 14 residues. Germline V gene sequence: CDR1 SGHTA, CDR2 FQGNSA. V lost 1 base and J lost 1, with 7 bases in between. CDR3 protein: CASSLGSRQETQYF. The CDR3 coding sequence is TGTGCCAGCAGCTTAGGGTCGCGCCAAGAGACCCAGTACTTC.

The CDR3 coding sequence is TGTGCCAGCAGCGTCCTTATCCACTACGAGCAGTACTTC. It specifies CASSVLIHYEQYF. The genes are TRBV7-2 and TRBJ2-7, with D unclear. The CDR3 is made up of 13 amino acids. Deletions cut 5 bases from V and 3 bases from J, with 11 bases between. Germline V lookup: CDR1 SGHTA, CDR2 FQGNSA.

This clonotype was counted ten times or more. J is TRBJ1-1 and V is TRBV30; no clear D. The V gene's germline CDR1 is GTSNPN and CDR2 SVGIG (reference sequence). The germline V and J ends were trimmed by 2 bases and 4 bases, with 17 bases remaining between them. This CDR3 comprises 15 residues. As DNA, the CDR3 is TGTGCCTGGAGTATCCCCGACTTAGCGGGCACTGAAGCTTTCTTT. Translation: CAWSIPDLAGTEAFF.

This clonotype was picked up many times. The chain recombines TRBV28 with TRBJ2-7; D might be TRBD1 (6 bases). The CDR3 is made up of 15 amino acids. Trimming shortened V by 3 bases and J by 0 bases, and 12 bases separated the two germline ends. The V gene's germline CDR1 is MDHEN and CDR2 SYDVKM. CDR3 in DNA: TGTGCCAGCAGTTTCCTCGACAGGACCTCCTACGAGCAGTACTTC. The encoded protein is CASSFLDRTSYEQYF.

This clonotype has at least ten counts. V usage is TRBV4-1 and J usage is TRBJ1-2; D not certain. The CDR3 loop spans 12 amino acids. V gave up 1 base and J gave up 4 bases, with 4 bases separating them. CDR1 is MGHRA, CDR2 YSYEKL, per germline. The CDR3 here is CASSQATYGYTF. The CDR3 DNA reads as TGCGCCAGCAGCCAAGCCACCTATGGCTACACCTTC.